Sequencing of this TCR beta chain was carried out in a study of cytotoxic CD8 clonotypes in ibrutinib-treated CLL. Study in general: Response sampling took place at median about 12 months of treatment, range 6 to 36. Study-level findings and limits: Sample timing was unmatched between remission and later-progressing patients; lymph nodes unstudied. Clonality measured at baseline exceeded age-matched healthy donors, tracking circulating CD8+ T-cell counts.

A note on this clone: No antigen is known for it.

Some clones are missing from TCRdb's copy, which holds only in-frame ones; the method was immunoSEQ multiplex PCR. The sample has 150,000 to 200,000 clones; over 65% are singletons. Sequencing was performed on PBMCs, taken after 12 months of ibrutinib treatment. This clonotype was obtained from a human donor with chronic lymphocytic leukemia.

CDR3 coding DNA: TGTGCCAGCAGCTTAGAGTGGGCCGGGGAGCTGTTTTTT. Translation gives CASSLEWAGELFF. V is TRBV7-9 and J is TRBJ2-2; D is ambiguous. Looked up from germline, CDR1 is SEHNR and CDR2 is FQNEAQ (reference sequence). This CDR3 comprises 13 residues. V lost 1 base to trimming and J lost 6 bases, with 6 bases between them.